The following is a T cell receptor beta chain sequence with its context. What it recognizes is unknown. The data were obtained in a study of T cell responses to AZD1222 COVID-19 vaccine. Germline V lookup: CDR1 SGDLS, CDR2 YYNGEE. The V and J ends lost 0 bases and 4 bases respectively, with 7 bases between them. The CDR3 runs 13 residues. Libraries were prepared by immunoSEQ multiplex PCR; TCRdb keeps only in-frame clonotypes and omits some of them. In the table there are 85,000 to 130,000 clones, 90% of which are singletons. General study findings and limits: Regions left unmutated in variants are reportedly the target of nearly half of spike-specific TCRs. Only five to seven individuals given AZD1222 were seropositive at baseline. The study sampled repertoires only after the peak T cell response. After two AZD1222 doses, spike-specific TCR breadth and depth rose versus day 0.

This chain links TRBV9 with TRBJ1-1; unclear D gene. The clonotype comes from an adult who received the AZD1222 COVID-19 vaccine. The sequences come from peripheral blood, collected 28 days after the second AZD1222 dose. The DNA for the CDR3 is TGTGCCAGCAGCGTAGTTGTGGGCACTGAAGCTTTCTTT. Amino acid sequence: CASSVVVGTEAFF.